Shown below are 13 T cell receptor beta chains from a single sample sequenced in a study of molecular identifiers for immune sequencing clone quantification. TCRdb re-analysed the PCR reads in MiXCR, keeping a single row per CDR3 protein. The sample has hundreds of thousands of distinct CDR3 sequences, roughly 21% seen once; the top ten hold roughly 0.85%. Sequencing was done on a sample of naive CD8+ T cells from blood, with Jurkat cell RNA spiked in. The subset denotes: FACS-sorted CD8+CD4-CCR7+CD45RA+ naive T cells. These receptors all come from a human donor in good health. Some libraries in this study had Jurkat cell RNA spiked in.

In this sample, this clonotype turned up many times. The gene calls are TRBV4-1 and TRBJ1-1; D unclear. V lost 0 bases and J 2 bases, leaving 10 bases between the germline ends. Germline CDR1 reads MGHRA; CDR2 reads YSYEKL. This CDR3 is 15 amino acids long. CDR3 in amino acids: CASSQERRINTEAFF. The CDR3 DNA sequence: TGCGCCAGCAGCCAAGAAAGGCGGATCAACACTGAAGCTTTCTTT.

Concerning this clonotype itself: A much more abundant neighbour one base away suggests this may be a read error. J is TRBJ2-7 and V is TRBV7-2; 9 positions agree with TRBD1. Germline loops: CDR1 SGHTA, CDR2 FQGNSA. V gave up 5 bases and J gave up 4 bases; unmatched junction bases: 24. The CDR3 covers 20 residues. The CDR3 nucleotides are TGTGCCAGCAGCCCCGGCTATGCAATTTCCCGGGACAGGGCGGCGTACGAGCAGTACTTC. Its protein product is CASSPGYAISRDRAAYEQYF.

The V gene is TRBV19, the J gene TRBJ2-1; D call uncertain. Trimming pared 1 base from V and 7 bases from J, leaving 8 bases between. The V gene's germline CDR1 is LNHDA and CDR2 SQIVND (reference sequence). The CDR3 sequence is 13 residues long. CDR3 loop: CASSIGLVNEQFF. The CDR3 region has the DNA TGTGCCAGTAGTATAGGACTCGTTAATGAGCAGTTCTTC.

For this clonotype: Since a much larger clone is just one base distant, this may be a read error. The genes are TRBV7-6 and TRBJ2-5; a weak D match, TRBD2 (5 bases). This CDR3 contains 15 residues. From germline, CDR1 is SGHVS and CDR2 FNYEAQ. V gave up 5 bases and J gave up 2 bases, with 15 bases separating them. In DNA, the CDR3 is TGTGCCAGCAGCATAAAGCGGTCGCGGCAAGAGACCCAGTACTTC. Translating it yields CASSIKRSRQETQYF.

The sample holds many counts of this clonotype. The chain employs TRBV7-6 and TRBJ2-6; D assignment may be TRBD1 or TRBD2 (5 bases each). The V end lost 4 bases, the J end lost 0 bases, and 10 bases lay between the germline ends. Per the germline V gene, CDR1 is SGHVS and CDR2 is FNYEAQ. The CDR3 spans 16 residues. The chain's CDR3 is CASSWGMSSGANVLTF. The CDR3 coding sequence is TGTGCCAGCAGCTGGGGGATGAGCTCTGGGGCCAACGTCCTGACTTTC.

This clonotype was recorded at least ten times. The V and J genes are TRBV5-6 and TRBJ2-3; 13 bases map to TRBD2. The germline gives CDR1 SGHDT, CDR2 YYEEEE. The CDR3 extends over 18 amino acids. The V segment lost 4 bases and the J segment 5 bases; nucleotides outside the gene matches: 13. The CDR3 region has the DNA TGTGCCAGCAGCGAGTGGGGTACTAGCGGGGGGGCCGAAGATACGCAGTATTTT. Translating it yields CASSEWGTSGGAEDTQYF.

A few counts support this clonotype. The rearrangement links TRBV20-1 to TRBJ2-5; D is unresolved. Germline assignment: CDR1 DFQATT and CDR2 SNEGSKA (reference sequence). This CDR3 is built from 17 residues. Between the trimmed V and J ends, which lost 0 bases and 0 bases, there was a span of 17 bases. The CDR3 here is CSARDFSQLRYQETQYF. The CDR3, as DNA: TGCAGTGCTAGAGATTTTAGCCAGCTGAGGTACCAAGAGACCCAGTACTTC.

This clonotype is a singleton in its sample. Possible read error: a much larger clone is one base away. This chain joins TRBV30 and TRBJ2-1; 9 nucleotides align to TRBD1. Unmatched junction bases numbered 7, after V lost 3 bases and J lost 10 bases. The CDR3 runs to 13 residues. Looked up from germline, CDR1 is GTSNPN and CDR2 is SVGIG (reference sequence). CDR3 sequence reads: CAWRYRGLREQFF. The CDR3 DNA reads TGTGCCTGGAGGTACAGGGGGCTTCGCGAGCAGTTCTTC.

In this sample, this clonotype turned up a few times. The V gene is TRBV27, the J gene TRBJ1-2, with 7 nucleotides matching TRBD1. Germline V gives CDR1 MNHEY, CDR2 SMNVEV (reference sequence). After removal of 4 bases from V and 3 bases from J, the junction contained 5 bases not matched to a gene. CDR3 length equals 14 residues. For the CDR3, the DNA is TGTGCCAGCAGTTACTCCGGGACAGACTATGGCTACACCTTC. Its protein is CASSYSGTDYGYTF.

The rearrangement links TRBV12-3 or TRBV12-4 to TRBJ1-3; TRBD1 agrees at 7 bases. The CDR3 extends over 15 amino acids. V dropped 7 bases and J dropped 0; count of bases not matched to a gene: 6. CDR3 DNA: TGTGCCAGCATAATCGGACAGGACTCTGGAAACACCATATATTTT. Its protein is CASIIGQDSGNTIYF.

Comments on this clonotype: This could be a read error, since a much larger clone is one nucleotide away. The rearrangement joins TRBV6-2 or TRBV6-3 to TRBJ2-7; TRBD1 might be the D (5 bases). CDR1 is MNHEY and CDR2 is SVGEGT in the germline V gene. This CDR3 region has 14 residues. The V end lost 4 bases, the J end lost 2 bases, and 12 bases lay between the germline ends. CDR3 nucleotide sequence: TGTGCCAGCAGTTGGACCGGACAAGCCTACGAGCAGTACTTC. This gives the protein CASSWTGQAYEQYF.

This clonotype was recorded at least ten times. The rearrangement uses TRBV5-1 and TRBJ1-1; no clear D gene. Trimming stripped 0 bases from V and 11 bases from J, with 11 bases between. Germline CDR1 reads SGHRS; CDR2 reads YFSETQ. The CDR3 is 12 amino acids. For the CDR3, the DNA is TGCGCCAGCAGCTTGGAGGGCGCTTTTGCTTTCTTT. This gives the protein CASSLEGAFAFF.

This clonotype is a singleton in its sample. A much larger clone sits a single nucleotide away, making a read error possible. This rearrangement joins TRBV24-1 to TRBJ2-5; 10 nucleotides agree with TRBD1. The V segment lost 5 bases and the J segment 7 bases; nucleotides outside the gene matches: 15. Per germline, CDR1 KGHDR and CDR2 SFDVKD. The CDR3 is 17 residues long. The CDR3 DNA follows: TGTGCCACCAGTGCCTTCCCAGGACAGGGGGTCGAAGGGACCCAGTACTTC. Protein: CATSAFPGQGVEGTQYF.